This T cell receptor beta chain was identified in a study of T cells in women clearing cervical HPV infection. Study in general: Controls gave blood once infection was undetectable; cases at lesion identification. Study-wide points: Combining TCR richness with V gene abundances gave approximately 0.8 AUC. TRBV6-7 abundance was lower in cases than controls (approximately 0.1% versus 0.17%).

About this clone itself: Antigen unknown. One end of the junction does not line up with germline, which may come from a read error. The CDR3 is cut off 3 residues early in the read; its end comes from the germline J gene.

TCR beta CDR3 amplified by multiplex PCR from 950 to 1,500 ng genomic DNA. Measured with immunoSEQ multiplex PCR; TCRdb has only the in-frame clones, and not every one. Reported are fewer than 35,000 clones; the ten largest clones contain roughly 4.2%. CDR1 and CDR2 (germline): LGHNA, YNFKEQ. The CDR3 covers 13 residues. The origin of this receptor is a woman between 18 and 69 years old with a cervical HPV16 infection that either progressed to CIN3+ or cleared (not recorded which). The sample was blood buffy coat. The chain uses TRBV4-2 and TRBJ2-7; no clear D. This CDR3 is CASSRNRAYEQYF. Incomplete CDR3 DNA: TGCGCCAGCTCCCGAAATCGGGCCTACGAG.